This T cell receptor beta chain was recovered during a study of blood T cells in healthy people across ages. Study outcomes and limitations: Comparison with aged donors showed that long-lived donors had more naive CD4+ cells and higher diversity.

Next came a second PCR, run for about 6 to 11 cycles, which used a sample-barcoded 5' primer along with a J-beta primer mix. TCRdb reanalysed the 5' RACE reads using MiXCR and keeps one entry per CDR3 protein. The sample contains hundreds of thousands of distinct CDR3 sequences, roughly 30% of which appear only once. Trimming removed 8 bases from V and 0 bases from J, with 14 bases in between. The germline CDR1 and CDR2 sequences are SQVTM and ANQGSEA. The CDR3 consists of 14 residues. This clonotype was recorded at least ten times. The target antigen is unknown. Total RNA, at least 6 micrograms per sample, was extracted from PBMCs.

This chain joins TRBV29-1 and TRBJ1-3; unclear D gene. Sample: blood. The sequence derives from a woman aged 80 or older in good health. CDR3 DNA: TGCAGCTATAGTGACGGTTCCTCTGGAAACACCATATATTTT. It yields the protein CSYSDGSSGNTIYF.